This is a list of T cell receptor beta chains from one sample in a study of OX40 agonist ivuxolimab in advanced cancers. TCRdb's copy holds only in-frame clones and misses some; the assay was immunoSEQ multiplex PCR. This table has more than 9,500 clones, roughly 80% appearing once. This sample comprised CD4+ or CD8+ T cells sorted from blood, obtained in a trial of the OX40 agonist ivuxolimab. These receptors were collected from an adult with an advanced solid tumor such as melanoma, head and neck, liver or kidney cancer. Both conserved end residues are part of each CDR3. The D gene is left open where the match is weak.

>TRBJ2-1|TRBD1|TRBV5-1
CASSWSGGQAYNEQFF
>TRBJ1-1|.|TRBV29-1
CSVETVEAFF
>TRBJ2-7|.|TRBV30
CAWSTRTEPIYEQYF
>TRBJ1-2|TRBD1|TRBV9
CASSAQGGTGNGYTF
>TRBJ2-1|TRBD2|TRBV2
CASRGTSAVLTTDEQFF
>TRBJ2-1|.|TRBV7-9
CASSPSNYNEQFF
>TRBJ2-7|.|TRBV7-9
CASSLNLANAAEQYF
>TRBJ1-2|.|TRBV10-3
CAISADSEGFGYTF
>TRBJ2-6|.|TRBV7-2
CASSLGTAYSGANVLTF
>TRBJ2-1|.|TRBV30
CAWRTPDPKREQFF
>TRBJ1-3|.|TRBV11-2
CASSLDRGLGNTIYF
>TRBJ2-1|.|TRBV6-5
CASSQISGTYNEQFF
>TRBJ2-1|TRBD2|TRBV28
CASSPGTSGNEQFF
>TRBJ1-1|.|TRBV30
CAWADGGHTEAFF
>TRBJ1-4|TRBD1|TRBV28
CASSPPLGTGDKLFF
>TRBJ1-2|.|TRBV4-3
CASSAGRFYTNYGYTF
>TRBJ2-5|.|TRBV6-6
CASSHPRGPETQYF
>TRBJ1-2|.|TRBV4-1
CASSQGDRSHF
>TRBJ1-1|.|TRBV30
CAWEGGQGATEAFF
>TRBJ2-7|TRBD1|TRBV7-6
CASSWTGENYEQYF
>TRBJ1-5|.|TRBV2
CASSGAGANQPQHF
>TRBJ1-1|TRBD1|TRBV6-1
CATAPDRGALKAFF
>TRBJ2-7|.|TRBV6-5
CASSKEGADDEQYF
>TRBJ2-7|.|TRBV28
CASTALGTEFYEQYF
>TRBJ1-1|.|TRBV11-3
CASSQTGVMGAFF
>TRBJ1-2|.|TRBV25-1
CASSDGYGYTF
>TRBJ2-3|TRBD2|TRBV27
CASSLMGLGLAETDTQYF
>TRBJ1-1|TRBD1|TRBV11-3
CASSWRTGNTEAFF
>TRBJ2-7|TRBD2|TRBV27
CASTSSPQTSSYEQYF
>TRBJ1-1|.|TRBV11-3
CASSHGNLNTEAFF
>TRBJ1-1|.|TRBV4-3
CASSQVHFRTHTEAFF
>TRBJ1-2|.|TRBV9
CASSVDRERIYGYTF
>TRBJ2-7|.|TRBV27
CASSSIPYEQYF
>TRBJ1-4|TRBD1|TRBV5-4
CASSGTGIATNEKLFF
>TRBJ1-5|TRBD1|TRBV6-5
CASSPKGQFNQPQHF